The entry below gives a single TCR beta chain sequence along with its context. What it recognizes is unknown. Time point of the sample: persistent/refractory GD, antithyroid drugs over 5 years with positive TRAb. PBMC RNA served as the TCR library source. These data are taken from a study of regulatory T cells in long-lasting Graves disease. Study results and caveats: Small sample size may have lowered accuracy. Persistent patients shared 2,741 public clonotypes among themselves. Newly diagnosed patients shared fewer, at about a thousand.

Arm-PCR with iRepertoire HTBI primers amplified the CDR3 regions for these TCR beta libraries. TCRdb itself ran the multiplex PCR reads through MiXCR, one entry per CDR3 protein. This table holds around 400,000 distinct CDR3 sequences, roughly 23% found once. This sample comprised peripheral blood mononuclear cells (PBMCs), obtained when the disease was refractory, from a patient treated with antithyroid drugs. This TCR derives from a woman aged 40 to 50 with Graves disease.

The CDR3 nucleotides are TGCAGTGCGTCTGACTATCAGCCCCAGCATTTT. This codes for CSASDYQPQHF. V is TRBV20-1 and J is TRBJ1-5; the D is unclear. In germline, CDR1 is DFQATT, CDR2 SNEGSKA (reference sequence). V lost 6 bases to trimming and J lost 5 bases, with 8 bases between them. This CDR3 has 11 residues.